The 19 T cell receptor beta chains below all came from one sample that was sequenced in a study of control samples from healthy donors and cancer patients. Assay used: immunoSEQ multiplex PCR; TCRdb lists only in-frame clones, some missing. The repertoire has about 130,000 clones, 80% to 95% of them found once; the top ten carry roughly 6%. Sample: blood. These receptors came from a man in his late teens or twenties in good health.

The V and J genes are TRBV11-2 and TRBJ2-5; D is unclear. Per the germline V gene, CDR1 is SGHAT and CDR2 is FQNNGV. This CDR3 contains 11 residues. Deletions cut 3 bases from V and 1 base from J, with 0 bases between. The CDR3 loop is CASSFQETQYF. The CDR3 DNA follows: TGTGCCAGCAGCTTCCAAGAGACCCAGTACTTC.

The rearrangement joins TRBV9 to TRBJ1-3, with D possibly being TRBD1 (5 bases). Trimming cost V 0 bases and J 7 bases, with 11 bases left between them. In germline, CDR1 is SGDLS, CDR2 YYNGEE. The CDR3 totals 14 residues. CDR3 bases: TGTGCCAGCAGCGTAGGAGGGGCTAGCAACACCATATATTTT. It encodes CASSVGGASNTIYF.

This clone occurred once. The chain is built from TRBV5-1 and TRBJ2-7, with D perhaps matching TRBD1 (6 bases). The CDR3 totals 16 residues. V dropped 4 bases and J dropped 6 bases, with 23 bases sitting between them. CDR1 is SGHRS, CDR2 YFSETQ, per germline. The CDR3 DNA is TGCGCCAGCAGCCCCCTTACCGGGACACGCCTTGGCGAGCAGTACTTC. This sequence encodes CASSPLTGTRLGEQYF.

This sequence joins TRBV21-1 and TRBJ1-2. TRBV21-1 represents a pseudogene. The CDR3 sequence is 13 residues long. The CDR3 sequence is CASSRVSNYGYTF. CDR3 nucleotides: TGTGCCAGCAGCAGGGTATCTAACTATGGCTACACCTTC.

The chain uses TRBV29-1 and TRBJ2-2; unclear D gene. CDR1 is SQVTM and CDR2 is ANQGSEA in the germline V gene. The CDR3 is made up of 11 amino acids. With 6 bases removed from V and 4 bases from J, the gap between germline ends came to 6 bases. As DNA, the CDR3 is TGCAGCGTCCCCGTCACCGGGGAGCTGTTTTTT. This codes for CSVPVTGELFF.

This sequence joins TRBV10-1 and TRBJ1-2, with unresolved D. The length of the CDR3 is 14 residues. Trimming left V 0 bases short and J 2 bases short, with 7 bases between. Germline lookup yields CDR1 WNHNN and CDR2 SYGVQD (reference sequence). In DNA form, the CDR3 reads TGCGCCAGCAGTGAGTCGAACGAAAACTATGGCTACACCTTC. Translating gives CASSESNENYGYTF.

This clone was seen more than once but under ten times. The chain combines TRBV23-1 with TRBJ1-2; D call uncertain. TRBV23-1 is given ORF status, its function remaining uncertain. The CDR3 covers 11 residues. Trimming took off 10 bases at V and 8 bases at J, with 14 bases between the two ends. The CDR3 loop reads CANPSPRGYTF. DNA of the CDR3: TGCGCCAACCCCTCCCCGAGGGGCTACACCTTC.

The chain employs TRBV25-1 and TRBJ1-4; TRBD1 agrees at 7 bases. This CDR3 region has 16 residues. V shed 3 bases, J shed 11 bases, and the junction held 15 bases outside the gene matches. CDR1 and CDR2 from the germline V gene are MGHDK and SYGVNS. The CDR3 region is CASSEHRTGDGGKLFF. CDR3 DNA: TGTGCCAGCAGTGAGCATCGGACAGGCGATGGTGGGAAACTGTTTTTT.

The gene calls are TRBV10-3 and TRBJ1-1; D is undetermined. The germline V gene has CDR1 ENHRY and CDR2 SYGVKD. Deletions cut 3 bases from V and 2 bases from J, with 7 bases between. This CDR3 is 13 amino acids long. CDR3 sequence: CAISEKVNTEAFF. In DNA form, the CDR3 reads TGTGCCATCAGTGAAAAGGTTAACACTGAAGCTTTCTTT.

The chain's CDR3 is CASSYEHPAGGFNEQFF. The DNA for the CDR3 is TGTGCCAGCAGCTACGAACACCCTGCGGGGGGGTTCAATGAGCAGTTCTTC. The chain recombines TRBV9 with TRBJ2-1; 9 bases map to TRBD2. Trimming cost V 4 bases and J 6 bases; bases outside gene matches: 14. CDR3 length equals 17 residues. Germline V gene data show CDR1 as SGDLS and CDR2 as YYNGEE.

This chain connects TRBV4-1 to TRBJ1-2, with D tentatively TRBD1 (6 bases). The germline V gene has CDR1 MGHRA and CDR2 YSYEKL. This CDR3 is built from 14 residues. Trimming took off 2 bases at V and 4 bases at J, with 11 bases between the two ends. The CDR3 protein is CASSQPGAGYGYTF. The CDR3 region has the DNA TGCGCCAGCAGCCAACCGGGGGCGGGCTATGGCTACACCTTC.

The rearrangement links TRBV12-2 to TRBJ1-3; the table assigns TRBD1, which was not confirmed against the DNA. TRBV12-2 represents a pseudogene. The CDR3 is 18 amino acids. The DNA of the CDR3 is TGTGCAAGTCGCTTATACAGGGGTAGTGCCTTCCGGGAAAACACCATATATTTT. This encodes CASRLYRGSAFRENTIYF.

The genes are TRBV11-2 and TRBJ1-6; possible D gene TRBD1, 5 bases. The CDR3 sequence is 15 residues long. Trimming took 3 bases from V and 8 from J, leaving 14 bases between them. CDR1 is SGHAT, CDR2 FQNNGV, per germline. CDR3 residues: CASSLRGFKDSPLHF. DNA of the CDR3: TGTGCCAGCAGCTTGAGGGGATTCAAGGATTCACCCCTCCACTTT.

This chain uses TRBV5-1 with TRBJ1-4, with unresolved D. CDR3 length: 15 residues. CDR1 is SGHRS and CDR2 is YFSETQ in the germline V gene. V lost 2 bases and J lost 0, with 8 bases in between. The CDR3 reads CASSFGGTTNEKLFF. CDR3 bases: TGCGCCAGCAGCTTTGGCGGAACAACTAATGAAAAACTGTTTTTT.

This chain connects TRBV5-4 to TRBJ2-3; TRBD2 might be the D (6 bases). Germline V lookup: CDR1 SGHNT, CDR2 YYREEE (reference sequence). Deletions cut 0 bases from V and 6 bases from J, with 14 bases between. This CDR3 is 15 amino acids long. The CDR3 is CASSLGGVRRDTQYF. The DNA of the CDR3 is TGTGCCAGCAGCTTGGGGGGGGTAAGAAGGGATACGCAGTATTTT.

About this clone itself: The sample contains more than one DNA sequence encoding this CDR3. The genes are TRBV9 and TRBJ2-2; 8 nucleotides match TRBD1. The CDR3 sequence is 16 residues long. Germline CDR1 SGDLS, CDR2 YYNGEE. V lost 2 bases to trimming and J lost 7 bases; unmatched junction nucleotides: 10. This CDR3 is CASSVATGGRGGELFF. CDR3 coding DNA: TGTGCCAGCAGCGTTGCTACAGGGGGTCGTGGCGGGGAGCTGTTTTTT.

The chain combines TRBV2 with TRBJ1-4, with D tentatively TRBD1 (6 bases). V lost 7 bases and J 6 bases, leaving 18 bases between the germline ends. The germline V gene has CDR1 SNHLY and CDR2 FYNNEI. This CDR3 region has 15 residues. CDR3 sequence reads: CASNAGGRIDEKLFF. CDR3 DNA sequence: TGTGCCAGCAACGCCGGGGGGCGCATAGATGAAAAACTGTTTTTT.

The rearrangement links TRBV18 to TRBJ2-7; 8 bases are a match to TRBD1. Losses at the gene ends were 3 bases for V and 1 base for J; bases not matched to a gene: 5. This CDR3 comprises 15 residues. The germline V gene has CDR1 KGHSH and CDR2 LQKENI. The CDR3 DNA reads TGTGCCAGCTCACCCACCGGACAGGGTTCCTACGAGCAGTACTTC. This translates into CASSPTGQGSYEQYF.

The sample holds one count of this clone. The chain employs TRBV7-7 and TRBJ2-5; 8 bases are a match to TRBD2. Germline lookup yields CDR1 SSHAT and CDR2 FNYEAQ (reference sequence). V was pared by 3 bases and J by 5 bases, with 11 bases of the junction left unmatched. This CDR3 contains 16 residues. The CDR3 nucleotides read TGTGCCAGCAGCTTCGGTACCCGGTCTAGCGGGGAGACCCAGTACTTC. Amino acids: CASSFGTRSSGETQYF.